These T cell receptor beta chains were read from a single sample in a study of cytomegalovirus exposure and HLA in healthy donors. TCRdb's table, derived via immunoSEQ multiplex PCR, lists solely in-frame clones and lacks some. Here the sample spans some 86,000 clones, 65% to 75% being singletons. The specimen sequenced was PBMCs. The receptors come from a man aged 30-40 years in good health and CMV-seronegative. The CDR3 runs from the conserved cysteine through the conserved F or W. A D gene is named only where the DNA matches it firmly. A clone size is listed for some rows: how often the clone was seen (once, few, many), or a class if it is expanded.

j_call clone_size d_call cdr3_length v_call cdr3_nt cdr3_aa
TRBJ2-7 - TRBD1 15 TRBV29-1 TGCAGCGTTGAAGTAGCCGGGACAGGTCCCTACGAGCAGTACTTC CSVEVAGTGPYEQYF
TRBJ2-7 - TRBD2 15 TRBV5-4 TGTGCCAGCAGCTCAGGGACTAGCGGATCCTACGAGCAGTACTTC CASSSGTSGSYEQYF
TRBJ1-2 - - 14 TRBV30 TGTGCCTGGAGTGCAGGGCAGGGGTCTAGGGTCTACACCTTC CAWSAGQGSRVYTF
TRBJ1-3 few - 17 TRBV18 TGTGCCAGCTCACCGGCGACCGGGACTCCGGTAGGAAACACCATATATTTT CASSPATGTPVGNTIYF
TRBJ1-1 - - 14 TRBV10-3 TGTGCCATCAGTGAGCCCGGACAGAACACTGAAGCTTTCTTT CAISEPGQNTEAFF
TRBJ2-7 once - 14 TRBV7-8 TGTGCCAGCAGCTTAGAAACCAGGGGGGACGAGCAGTACTTC CASSLETRGDEQYF
TRBJ1-4 few - 13 TRBV6-1 TGTGCCAGCAGTCCCCAGGGCGCGGAAAAACTGTTTTTT CASSPQGAEKLFF
TRBJ2-7 - - 15 TRBV27 TGTGCCAGCAGTTTGGGGGACACGGTTGGGTACGAGCAGTACTTC CASSLGDTVGYEQYF
TRBJ2-7 - - 13 TRBV10-2 TGCGCCAGCAGTGTCGGGTGGGCCTACGAGCAGTACTTC CASSVGWAYEQYF
TRBJ2-7 few - 13 TRBV7-2 TGTGCCAGCAGCTTAACAGGAATAAACGAGCAGTACTTC CASSLTGINEQYF
TRBJ1-2 - - 16 TRBV4-2 TGTGCCAGCAGTCCCTACACGACAGGTTATAACTATGGCTACACCTTC CASSPYTTGYNYGYTF
TRBJ2-1 - TRBD1 16 TRBV7-3 TGTGCCAGCAGCTTAATGCCGACAGGGGGCGGGAATGAGCAGTTCTTC CASSLMPTGGGNEQFF
TRBJ1-6 - - 15 TRBV18 TGTGCCAGCTCACTCGACAGAAGCAGTAATTCACCCCTCCACTTT CASSLDRSSNSPLHF
TRBJ2-3 - TRBD2 19 TRBV7-9 TGTGCCAGCAGCTCCGGGACTAGCGGGAGGGCACTTAGCGCAGATACGCAGTATTTT CASSSGTSGRALSADTQYF
TRBJ2-7 - TRBD1 13 TRBV5-4 TGTGCCAGCAGCTTGACAGGGGGCCAGGAGCAGTACTTC CASSLTGGQEQYF
TRBJ2-6 - - 15 TRBV5-4 TGTGCCAGCAGCTTGACAGGGACTGGGGCCAACGTCCTGACTTTC CASSLTGTGANVLTF
TRBJ1-1 - - 15 TRBV28 TGTGCCAGCAGTTTTCCGACAGCCTTGAACACTGAAGCTTTCTTT CASSFPTALNTEAFF
TRBJ1-2 - TRBD1 15 TRBV9 TGTGCCAGCAGCCCAAAGGGACAGGGGAGCTATGGCTACACCTTC CASSPKGQGSYGYTF
TRBJ2-7 - TRBD1 15 TRBV18 TGTGCCAGCTCACCACCCGGGACAGGGGGGTACGAGCAGTACTTC CASSPPGTGGYEQYF
TRBJ2-7 - - 14 TRBV4-2 TGTGCCAGCAGCCAAAGGGACTCCCGGTACGAGCAGTACTTC CASSQRDSRYEQYF
TRBJ1-2 - - 13 TRBV5-1 TGCGCCAGCAGCTTGGCCGAGTCGGGAGGCTACACCTTC CASSLAESGGYTF
TRBJ2-3 - TRBD2 15 TRBV4-1 TGCGCCAGCAGCTACCCGGGACGCGGGAGAGATACGCAGTATTTT CASSYPGRGRDTQYF
TRBJ2-5 - - 14 TRBV14 TGTGCCAGCAGCCACCCACTCAACCAAGAGACCCAGTACTTC CASSHPLNQETQYF
TRBJ1-2 - - 13 TRBV30 TGTGCCTGGATTCTCGGGGGGTCAGGAGGCTACACCTTC CAWILGGSGGYTF
TRBJ2-1 few TRBD2 16 TRBV5-1 TGCGCCAGCAGCCTAGTAGCGGGAGCTTCCTACAATGAGCAGTTCTTC CASSLVAGASYNEQFF